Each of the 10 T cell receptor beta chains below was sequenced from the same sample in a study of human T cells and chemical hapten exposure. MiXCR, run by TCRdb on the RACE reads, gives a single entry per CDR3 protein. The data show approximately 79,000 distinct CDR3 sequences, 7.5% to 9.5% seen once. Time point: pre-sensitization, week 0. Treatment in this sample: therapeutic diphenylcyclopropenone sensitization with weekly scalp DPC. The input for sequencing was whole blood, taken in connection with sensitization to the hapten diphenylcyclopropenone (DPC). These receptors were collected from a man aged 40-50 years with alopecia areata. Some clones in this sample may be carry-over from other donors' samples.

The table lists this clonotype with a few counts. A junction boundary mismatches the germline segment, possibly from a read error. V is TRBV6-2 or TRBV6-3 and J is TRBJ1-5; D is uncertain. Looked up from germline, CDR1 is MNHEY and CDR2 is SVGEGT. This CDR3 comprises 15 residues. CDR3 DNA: TGTGTCAGCAGTTACTCGACCGGGAGCAATCAGCCCCAGCATTTT. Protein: CVSSYSTGSNQPQHF.

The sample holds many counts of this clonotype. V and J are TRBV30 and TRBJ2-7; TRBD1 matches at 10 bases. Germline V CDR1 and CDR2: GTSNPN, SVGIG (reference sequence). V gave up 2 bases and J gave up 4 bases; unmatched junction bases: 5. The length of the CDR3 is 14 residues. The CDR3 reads CAWSKGTGAYEQYF. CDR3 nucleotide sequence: TGTGCCTGGAGTAAAGGGACAGGGGCTTACGAGCAGTACTTC.

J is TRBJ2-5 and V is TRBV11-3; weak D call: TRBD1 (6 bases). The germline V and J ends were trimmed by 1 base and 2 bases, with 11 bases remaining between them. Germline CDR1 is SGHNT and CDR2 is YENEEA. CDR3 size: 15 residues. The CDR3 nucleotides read TGTGCCAGCAGCTTAGGCAACGGACAGCAAGAGACCCAGTACTTC. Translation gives CASSLGNGQQETQYF.

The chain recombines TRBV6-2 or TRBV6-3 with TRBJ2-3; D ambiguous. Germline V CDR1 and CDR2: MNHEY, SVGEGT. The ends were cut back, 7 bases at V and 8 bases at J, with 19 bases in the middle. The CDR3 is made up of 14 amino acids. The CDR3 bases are TGTGCCAGCACCCCAGCGCGGTCTACGGGTACGCAGTATTTT. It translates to CASTPARSTGTQYF.

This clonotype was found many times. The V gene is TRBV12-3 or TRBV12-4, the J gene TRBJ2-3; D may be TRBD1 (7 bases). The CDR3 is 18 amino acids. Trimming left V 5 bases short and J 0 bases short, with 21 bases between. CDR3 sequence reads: CASSPRGPTGTSTDTQYF. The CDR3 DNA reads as TGTGCCAGCAGTCCTAGGGGGCCGACAGGGACTAGCACAGATACGCAGTATTTT.

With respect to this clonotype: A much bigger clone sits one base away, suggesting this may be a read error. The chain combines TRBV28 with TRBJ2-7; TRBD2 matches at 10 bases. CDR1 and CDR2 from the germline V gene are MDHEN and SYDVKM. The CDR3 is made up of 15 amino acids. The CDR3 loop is CARSSPSGSRYEQYF. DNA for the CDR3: TGTGCCAGAAGTTCACCTAGCGGGAGCCGCTACGAGCAGTACTTC.

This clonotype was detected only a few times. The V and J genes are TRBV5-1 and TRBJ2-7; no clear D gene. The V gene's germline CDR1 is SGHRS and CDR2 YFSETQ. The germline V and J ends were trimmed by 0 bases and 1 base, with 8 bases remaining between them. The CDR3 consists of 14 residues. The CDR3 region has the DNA TGCGCCAGCAGCTTGGTCGGCGGATCCTACGAGCAGTACTTC. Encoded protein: CASSLVGGSYEQYF. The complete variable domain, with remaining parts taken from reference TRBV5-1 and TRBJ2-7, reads KAGVTQTPRYLIKTRGQQVTLSCSPISGHRSVSWYQQTPGQGLQFLFEYFSETQRNKGNFPGRFSGRQFSNSRSEMNVSTLELGDSALYLCASSLVGGSYEQYFGPGTRLTVT.

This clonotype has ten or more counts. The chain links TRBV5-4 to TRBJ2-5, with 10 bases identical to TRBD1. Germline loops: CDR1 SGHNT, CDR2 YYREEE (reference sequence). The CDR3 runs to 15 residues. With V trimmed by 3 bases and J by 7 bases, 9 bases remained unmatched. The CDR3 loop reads CASSSGDRGQGTQYF. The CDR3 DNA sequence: TGTGCCAGCAGCTCCGGTGACAGGGGGCAGGGGACCCAGTACTTC.

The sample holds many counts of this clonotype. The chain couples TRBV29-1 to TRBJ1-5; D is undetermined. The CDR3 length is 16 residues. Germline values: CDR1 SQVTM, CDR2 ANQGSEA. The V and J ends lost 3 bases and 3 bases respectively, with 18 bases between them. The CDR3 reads CSVDASNGWNNQPQHF. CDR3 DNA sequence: TGCAGCGTTGATGCCTCTAACGGGTGGAACAATCAGCCCCAGCATTTT.

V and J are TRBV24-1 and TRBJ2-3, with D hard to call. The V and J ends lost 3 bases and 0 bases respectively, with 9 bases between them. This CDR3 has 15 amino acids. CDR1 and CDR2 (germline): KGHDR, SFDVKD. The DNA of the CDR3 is TGTGCCACCAGTGATGCGAGTCCGAGCACAGATACGCAGTATTTT. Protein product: CATSDASPSTDTQYF.